This T cell receptor (beta chain) originates from a study of OX40 agonist ivuxolimab in advanced cancers. Whole-study context: Among those enrolled, mean age was roughly 55 years (range roughly 20 to 79) and about 79% were male. Overall study results and limits: Clonal expansion was among the lowest in partial responders at 0.1-3.0 mg/kg, especially CD8+.

As regards this clone: Its antigen is unidentified.

Measured with immunoSEQ multiplex PCR; TCRdb has only the in-frame clones, and not every one. The data hold 55,000 to 65,000 clones, with approximately 79% observed a single time. The clonotype originates from an adult with an advanced solid tumor such as melanoma, head and neck, liver or kidney cancer. This specimen consisted of CD4+ or CD8+ T cells sorted from blood, obtained in a trial of the OX40 agonist ivuxolimab.

For the CDR3, the DNA is TGCGCCAGCAGCCAAGATTCGTGGTATAATGAAAAACTGTTTTTT. It yields the protein CASSQDSWYNEKLFF. The chain carries TRBV4-1 and TRBJ1-4, with D uncertain. With 0 bases removed from V and 4 bases from J, the gap between germline ends came to 9 bases. CDR3 length: 15 residues. Germline CDR1 reads MGHRA; CDR2 reads YSYEKL.